This T cell receptor (beta chain) was sequenced in a study of blood T cell repertoires in COVID-19. At the level of the study: Both acute and convalescent COVID-19 samples were obtained from the United States, Italy and Spain. T cells, B-cell-depleted T cells, or PBMCs provided the cDNA or gDNA that served as material.

The table lists this clone with a count of one. The germline V gene encodes CDR1 SGHAT and CDR2 FQNNGV. Trimming removed 4 bases from V and 4 bases from J; junction bases left unmatched: 6. The CDR3 sequence is 18 residues long. In the authors' workflow: Estimation of nucleated cell counts was performed using reference gene primer amplification. Repertoires were generated with immunoSEQ multiplex PCR, while TCRdb's copy carries only in-frame clones and drops some. V and J calls and clone size are given by that table; D and trimming were obtained from the DNA. The sample lists 60,000 to 75,000 clones; approximately 85% were seen once.

V and J are TRBV11-2 and TRBJ2-2, with 16 nucleotides matching TRBD2. This clonotype was obtained from an elderly woman with active or convalescent COVID-19. Sequences were obtained from peripheral blood. This chain's CDR3 is CASSSGLAGGSVTGELFF. In DNA form, the CDR3 reads TGTGCCAGCAGCTCGGGACTAGCGGGGGGGTCGGTCACCGGGGAGCTGTTTTTT.